This TCR beta chain was captured in a study of early T cells in non-severe SARS-CoV-2 infection. Study overall: Sequencing targeted bulk RNA from unsorted whole blood, leaving chains unpaired.

Unique molecular identifiers (one per individual cDNA molecule) were attached. A single record per CDR3 protein comes from TCRdb applying MiXCR to the 5' RACE reads. Of approximately 37,000 distinct CDR3 sequences listed, approximately 4.8% are singletons. Points on this clonotype: As yet, its antigen is unknown.

CDR3 length equals 11 residues. With 4 bases removed from V and 6 bases from J, the gap between germline ends came to 7 bases. General study results and limits: Matching against VDJdb likely underestimated virus-specific expansions, favoring anti-spike CD8.

V usage is TRBV12-3 or TRBV12-4 and J usage is TRBJ2-7; D gene ambiguous. The receptor's source is an adult who was a healthcare worker with PCR-confirmed SARS-CoV-2 infection or an uninfected control (not recorded which). The sample was whole blood. The CDR3 DNA follows: TGTGCCAGCAGTTCCTCTCGCGAGCAGTACTTC. Its translation is CASSSSREQYF.